These T cell receptor beta chains were read from a single sample in a study of cytomegalovirus exposure and HLA in healthy donors. Some clones are missing from TCRdb's copy, which holds only in-frame ones; the method was immunoSEQ multiplex PCR. The sample yields approximately 79,000 clones, roughly 79% seen once. Input material: PBMCs. The receptors here all came from a middle-aged man in good health and CMV-seronegative. CDR3s include the opening cysteine and the closing phenylalanine or tryptophan. D genes are given only for firm matches. Size is omitted from some rows. Given values are once, few, many or a class for expanded clones.

V gene: TRBV5-1; D gene: TRBD1; J gene: TRBJ2-6; clone size: .; CDR3 DNA: TGCGCCAGCAGCAAGAATCAGGGGGCGTCTGGGGCCAACGTCCTGACTTTC; CDR3 protein: CASSKNQGASGANVLTF
V gene: TRBV2; D gene: TRBD1; J gene: TRBJ2-5; clone size: .; CDR3 DNA: TGTGCCAGCAGCGCCGGGACAGGGGTGGAGACCCAGTACTTC; CDR3 protein: CASSAGTGVETQYF
V gene: TRBV2; D gene: TRBD1; J gene: TRBJ2-4; clone size: .; CDR3 DNA: TGTGCCAGCAGTATCGGACAGGGTGGAAACATTCAGTACTTC; CDR3 protein: CASSIGQGGNIQYF
V gene: TRBV5-8; D gene: TRBD1; J gene: TRBJ1-6; clone size: .; CDR3 DNA: TGTGCCAGCAGCCCAAGACAGGGTCTGGATTCACCCCTCCACTTT; CDR3 protein: CASSPRQGLDSPLHF
V gene: TRBV14; D gene: TRBD1; J gene: TRBJ2-1; clone size: .; CDR3 DNA: TGTGCCAGCAGCCAGAGATCCAGGGGGTCCTACAATGAGCAGTTCTTC; CDR3 protein: CASSQRSRGSYNEQFF
V gene: TRBV5-1; D gene: TRBD2; J gene: TRBJ2-7; clone size: .; CDR3 DNA: TGCGCCAGCAGCTTAAGACTAGCGGGAGAAAGCGAGCAGTACTTC; CDR3 protein: CASSLRLAGESEQYF
V gene: TRBV6-5; D gene: .; J gene: TRBJ2-5; clone size: .; CDR3 DNA: TGTGCCAGCAGTTACTCGGGGGAGGGGACACAAGAGACCCAGTACTTC; CDR3 protein: CASSYSGEGTQETQYF
V gene: TRBV19; D gene: TRBD2; J gene: TRBJ2-1; clone size: once; CDR3 DNA: TGTGCCAGTAGTATTTGGATAGCGGGCTCCTACAATGAGCAGTTCTTC; CDR3 protein: CASSIWIAGSYNEQFF
V gene: TRBV5-1; D gene: TRBD2; J gene: TRBJ2-1; clone size: few; CDR3 DNA: TGCGCCAGCAGCTTGGTGGCGGGAGGGGGAAATGAGCAGTTCTTC; CDR3 protein: CASSLVAGGGNEQFF
V gene: TRBV29-1; D gene: .; J gene: TRBJ1-2; clone size: .; CDR3 DNA: TGCAGCGTCAAGGCGGACAAGTGGGGCTACACCTTC; CDR3 protein: CSVKADKWGYTF
V gene: TRBV18; D gene: .; J gene: TRBJ1-3; clone size: .; CDR3 DNA: TGTGCCAGCTCACCAAATAGCTCTGGAAACACCATATATTTT; CDR3 protein: CASSPNSSGNTIYF
V gene: TRBV5-1; D gene: .; J gene: TRBJ1-3; clone size: .; CDR3 DNA: TGCGCCAGCAGCTTGGCGGCAGCGTCTGGAAACACCATATATTTT; CDR3 protein: CASSLAAASGNTIYF
V gene: TRBV6-5; D gene: .; J gene: TRBJ2-2; clone size: .; CDR3 DNA: TGTGCCAGCAGTTTTCAGGGGAACACCGGGGAGCTGTTTTTT; CDR3 protein: CASSFQGNTGELFF
V gene: TRBV7-9; D gene: TRBD1; J gene: TRBJ1-4; clone size: .; CDR3 DNA: TGTGCCAGCAGCTTGGGGACAGCGGCAGGTGAAAAACTGTTTTTT; CDR3 protein: CASSLGTAAGEKLFF
V gene: TRBV10-1; D gene: .; J gene: TRBJ2-1; clone size: .; CDR3 DNA: TGCGCCAGCAGTGATATCGCGAGCTCCTACAATGAGCAGTTCTTC; CDR3 protein: CASSDIASSYNEQFF
V gene: TRBV9; D gene: .; J gene: TRBJ2-7; clone size: .; CDR3 DNA: TGTGCCAGCAGCCCCACAGACGGTACCTACGAGCAGTACTTC; CDR3 protein: CASSPTDGTYEQYF
V gene: TRBV9; D gene: TRBD1; J gene: TRBJ1-5; clone size: .; CDR3 DNA: TGTGCCAGCAGCGTAGGACAGGGTGGATATCAGCCCCAGCATTTT; CDR3 protein: CASSVGQGGYQPQHF
V gene: TRBV9; D gene: .; J gene: TRBJ2-3; clone size: .; CDR3 DNA: TGTGCCAGCAGCGTAGGACCCAGCGGAGATACGCAGTATTTT; CDR3 protein: CASSVGPSGDTQYF
V gene: TRBV18; D gene: .; J gene: TRBJ2-1; clone size: few; CDR3 DNA: TGTGCCAGCTCACCCGGGGTCGAGCAGTTCTTC; CDR3 protein: CASSPGVEQFF
V gene: TRBV28; D gene: .; J gene: TRBJ2-7; clone size: .; CDR3 DNA: TGTGCCAGCAGTTTAGGTTCTATACTCTACGAGCAGTACTTC; CDR3 protein: CASSLGSILYEQYF
V gene: TRBV27; D gene: TRBD1; J gene: TRBJ2-3; clone size: .; CDR3 DNA: TGTGCCAGCAGTGCAACTGGACAGGGGGCTGGAGATACGCAGTATTTT; CDR3 protein: CASSATGQGAGDTQYF
V gene: TRBV7-2; D gene: TRBD2; J gene: TRBJ2-1; clone size: .; CDR3 DNA: TGTGCCAGCAGCTTAGAAGGGACTAGCGGAAACAATGAGCAGTTCTTC; CDR3 protein: CASSLEGTSGNNEQFF
V gene: TRBV9; D gene: .; J gene: TRBJ1-5; clone size: .; CDR3 DNA: TGTGCCAGCAGCCCCGGGACAATCAATCAGCCCCAGCATTTT; CDR3 protein: CASSPGTINQPQHF
V gene: TRBV6-5; D gene: TRBD2; J gene: TRBJ2-1; clone size: .; CDR3 DNA: TGTGCCAGCGTGGCGGGGGGTTACAATGAGCAGTTCTTC; CDR3 protein: CASVAGGYNEQFF
V gene: TRBV7-2; D gene: TRBD1; J gene: TRBJ1-5; clone size: .; CDR3 DNA: TGTGCCAGCAGCCTCAACCAGGGGGATGGACAGCCCCAGCATTTT; CDR3 protein: CASSLNQGDGQPQHF
V gene: TRBV7-9; D gene: TRBD1; J gene: TRBJ2-2; clone size: .; CDR3 DNA: TGTTCCAGCAGCCCATGGACAGGGGGTAGCACCGGGGAGCTGTTTTTT; CDR3 protein: CSSSPWTGGSTGELFF
V gene: TRBV10-1; D gene: TRBD2; J gene: TRBJ2-3; clone size: .; CDR3 DNA: TGCGCCAGCAGTGGTTTTGCGGGAGGTGCCACAGATACGCAGTATTTT; CDR3 protein: CASSGFAGGATDTQYF
V gene: TRBV6-6; D gene: TRBD1; J gene: TRBJ1-1; clone size: .; CDR3 DNA: TGTGCCAGCAGTTACACCGGGACAGGGGTAACTGAAGCTTTCTTT; CDR3 protein: CASSYTGTGVTEAFF
V gene: TRBV29-1; D gene: .; J gene: TRBJ1-2; clone size: .; CDR3 DNA: TGCAGCGCTCTGGTAGGGCAGGGTCGAGGCTACACCTTC; CDR3 protein: CSALVGQGRGYTF
V gene: TRBV30; D gene: TRBD1; J gene: TRBJ2-2; clone size: .; CDR3 DNA: TGTGCCTGGGCACAGGGGAATAAGCCTTCCGGGGAGCTGTTTTTT; CDR3 protein: CAWAQGNKPSGELFF
V gene: TRBV11-1; D gene: .; J gene: TRBJ2-3; clone size: few; CDR3 DNA: TGTGCCAGCAGCACAGGACCAGAACGCGTGGCGCAGTATTTT; CDR3 protein: CASSTGPERVAQYF
V gene: TRBV27; D gene: .; J gene: TRBJ2-1; clone size: .; CDR3 DNA: TGTGCCAGCAGTTTGGGCGCGAGTCCCTACAATGAGCAGTTCTTC; CDR3 protein: CASSLGASPYNEQFF
V gene: TRBV7-9; D gene: TRBD2; J gene: TRBJ2-3; clone size: .; CDR3 DNA: TGTGCCAGCAGCTTTGGGACTAGCGTCGATACGCAGTATTTT; CDR3 protein: CASSFGTSVDTQYF
V gene: TRBV10-3; D gene: TRBD1; J gene: TRBJ2-2; clone size: .; CDR3 DNA: TGTGCCGCCGGGACAGAAAGTGGAGGCGGGGAGCTGTTTTTT; CDR3 protein: CAAGTESGGGELFF
V gene: TRBV7-9; D gene: TRBD1; J gene: TRBJ2-5; clone size: once; CDR3 DNA: TGTGCCAGCAGCTCCCGGACAGGGGTGGAGACCCAGTACTTC; CDR3 protein: CASSSRTGVETQYF
V gene: TRBV9; D gene: TRBD2; J gene: TRBJ2-7; clone size: .; CDR3 DNA: TGTGCCAGCAGCGTAGGTAGCGGGAGAGGTAACGAGCAGTACTTC; CDR3 protein: CASSVGSGRGNEQYF
V gene: TRBV6-1; D gene: .; J gene: TRBJ2-7; clone size: .; CDR3 DNA: TGTGCCAGCAGCTTCGAGCAGTACTTC; CDR3 protein: CASSFEQYF
V gene: TRBV5-5; D gene: .; J gene: TRBJ2-7; clone size: once; CDR3 DNA: TGTGCCAGCAGCCCCGGGACACACCTCTCCTACGAGCAGTACTTC; CDR3 protein: CASSPGTHLSYEQYF
V gene: TRBV4-1; D gene: TRBD1; J gene: TRBJ1-1; clone size: .; CDR3 DNA: TGCGCCAGCAGCCCACGGCCAGGGGGAAACACTGAAGCTTTCTTT; CDR3 protein: CASSPRPGGNTEAFF
V gene: TRBV7-9; D gene: .; J gene: TRBJ1-4; clone size: .; CDR3 DNA: TGTGCCAGCAGCCCCCGGACGGGGAAGGGGGCTAATGAAAAACTGTTTTTT; CDR3 protein: CASSPRTGKGANEKLFF
V gene: TRBV4-1; D gene: .; J gene: TRBJ1-6; clone size: .; CDR3 DNA: TGCGCCAGCACCTTCGGGGATAATTCACCCCTCCACTTT; CDR3 protein: CASTFGDNSPLHF
V gene: TRBV19; D gene: TRBD1; J gene: TRBJ1-2; clone size: .; CDR3 DNA: TGTGCCAGTAGTTCGACGACAGGGTCCCTTTATGGCTACACCTTC; CDR3 protein: CASSSTTGSLYGYTF
V gene: TRBV11-2; D gene: TRBD1; J gene: TRBJ1-2; clone size: .; CDR3 DNA: TGTGCCAGCAGAATAGGGAGGGACAGGGGGCGAGGTGGCTACACCTTC; CDR3 protein: CASRIGRDRGRGGYTF
V gene: TRBV7-9; D gene: .; J gene: TRBJ1-3; clone size: .; CDR3 DNA: TGTGCCAGCAGCCCTACGAACGGAAACACCATATATTTT; CDR3 protein: CASSPTNGNTIYF
V gene: TRBV28; D gene: .; J gene: TRBJ1-5; clone size: .; CDR3 DNA: TGTGCCAGCAGTTTTCCAGGGATTTTTATTGCGAATCAGCCCCAGCATTTT; CDR3 protein: CASSFPGIFIANQPQHF
V gene: TRBV28; D gene: TRBD1; J gene: TRBJ2-4; clone size: once; CDR3 DNA: TGTGCCACCAGACAGGGCAAAAACATTCAGTACTTC; CDR3 protein: CATRQGKNIQYF
V gene: TRBV2; D gene: .; J gene: TRBJ2-7; clone size: .; CDR3 DNA: TGTGCCAGCAGTGATAGACCTAGTTTCGACGAGCAGTACTTC; CDR3 protein: CASSDRPSFDEQYF
V gene: TRBV6-5; D gene: .; J gene: TRBJ1-2; clone size: few; CDR3 DNA: TGTGCCAGTGGGTTGACAGGACAGTTCTATGGCTACACCTTC; CDR3 protein: CASGLTGQFYGYTF
V gene: TRBV6-5; D gene: .; J gene: TRBJ1-2; clone size: .; CDR3 DNA: TGTGCCAGCAGTTACTCTCGGGGTGGCTACACCTTC; CDR3 protein: CASSYSRGGYTF
V gene: TRBV18; D gene: TRBD1; J gene: TRBJ2-5; clone size: .; CDR3 DNA: TGTGCCAGCTCTCAGGGGGCTCAAGAGACCCAGTACTTC; CDR3 protein: CASSQGAQETQYF
V gene: TRBV28; D gene: .; J gene: TRBJ2-7; clone size: few; CDR3 DNA: TGTGCCAGCAGTACGGGACAAGAGTACGAGCAGTACTTC; CDR3 protein: CASSTGQEYEQYF
V gene: TRBV5-6; D gene: .; J gene: TRBJ1-2; clone size: .; CDR3 DNA: TGTGCCAGCACCAATTGGGGGCGCGACTATGGCTACACCTTC; CDR3 protein: CASTNWGRDYGYTF
V gene: TRBV5-5; D gene: .; J gene: TRBJ2-2; clone size: .; CDR3 DNA: TGTGCCAGCAGATTCAGGGTGGCCACAAGGACCGGGGAGCTGTTTTTT; CDR3 protein: CASRFRVATRTGELFF
V gene: TRBV7-9; D gene: .; J gene: TRBJ2-3; clone size: .; CDR3 DNA: TGTGCCAGCAGCTTAGTATCGGCCGGGTGGGGCCCAGATACGCAGTATTTT; CDR3 protein: CASSLVSAGWGPDTQYF